These T cell receptor beta chains were read from a single sample in a study of shared clonotypes between healthy human individuals. Sequenced by immunoSEQ multiplex PCR; TCRdb stores in-frame clones only, minus some. The table shows 550,000 to 800,000 clones, with approximately 79% occurring only once. Sequencing input: memory CD4+ T cells sorted from blood. The receptor source for this set is a woman aged 25 to 39 in good health. Each CDR3 is given with its conserved first and last residue. D genes are given only for firm matches. Clone size is shown for a subset of rows, as once, few, many or a class of expanded clone.

v_call: TRBV2; clone_size: NA; d_call: TRBD2; j_call: TRBJ2-5; cdr3_nt: TGTGCCAGCAGTGAAAGGGAGGGGACCCAGTACTTC; cdr3_aa: CASSEREGTQYF
v_call: TRBV6-5; clone_size: many; d_call: TRBD2; j_call: TRBJ2-7; cdr3_nt: TGTGCCAGCAGCGCCGGGACTAGCGGGACCTACGAGCAGTACTTC; cdr3_aa: CASSAGTSGTYEQYF
v_call: TRBV6-1; clone_size: NA; d_call: TRBD2; j_call: TRBJ2-7; cdr3_nt: TGTGCCAGCAGTGAAGTAACTAGCGGGACCTACGAGCAGTACTTC; cdr3_aa: CASSEVTSGTYEQYF
v_call: TRBV6-6; clone_size: NA; d_call: TRBD2; j_call: TRBJ2-1; cdr3_nt: TGTGCCAGCACCTTAACCGGGCTAGCGGGAAACAATGAGCAGTTCTTC; cdr3_aa: CASTLTGLAGNNEQFF
v_call: TRBV5-1; clone_size: NA; d_call: NA; j_call: TRBJ2-7; cdr3_nt: TGCGCCAGCTCCCAAGGGACCTACGAGCAGTACTTC; cdr3_aa: CASSQGTYEQYF
v_call: TRBV11-2; clone_size: NA; d_call: TRBD1; j_call: TRBJ2-2; cdr3_nt: TGTGCCAGCAGCCGTCGACAGGGAAGGTCGTTGGGGGAGCTGTTTTTT; cdr3_aa: CASSRRQGRSLGELFF
v_call: TRBV28; clone_size: medium-sized; d_call: NA; j_call: TRBJ1-5; cdr3_nt: TGTGCCAGCAGAACCGCCGACAAGGCTCTTCAGCCCCAGCATTTT; cdr3_aa: CASRTADKALQPQHF
v_call: TRBV7-2; clone_size: NA; d_call: TRBD1; j_call: TRBJ1-4; cdr3_nt: TGTGCCAGCAGCCGATGGACAGGGGGGAGTGAAAAACTGTTTTTT; cdr3_aa: CASSRWTGGSEKLFF
v_call: TRBV15; clone_size: NA; d_call: NA; j_call: TRBJ1-2; cdr3_nt: TGTGCCACCAGCAGAGATGCACAGGTCAGGGGCTACACCTTC; cdr3_aa: CATSRDAQVRGYTF
v_call: TRBV6-6; clone_size: NA; d_call: NA; j_call: TRBJ2-1; cdr3_nt: TGTGCCAGCTACACCAGCACTACGGGGACCTACAATGAGCAGTTCTTC; cdr3_aa: CASYTSTTGTYNEQFF
v_call: TRBV6-5; clone_size: NA; d_call: NA; j_call: TRBJ2-7; cdr3_nt: TGTGCCAGCAGTTACTCGAGGGCGGCCTCCTACGAGCAGTACTTC; cdr3_aa: CASSYSRAASYEQYF
v_call: TRBV27; clone_size: NA; d_call: TRBD1; j_call: TRBJ2-3; cdr3_nt: TGTGCCAGCAGTTTGGACAGGAGCACAGATACGCAGTATTTT; cdr3_aa: CASSLDRSTDTQYF
v_call: TRBV18; clone_size: once; d_call: NA; j_call: TRBJ1-1; cdr3_nt: TGTGCCAGCTCACCCAGCCGTGGCAGGAGAACTGAAGCTTTCTTT; cdr3_aa: CASSPSRGRRTEAFF
v_call: TRBV28; clone_size: NA; d_call: NA; j_call: TRBJ2-7; cdr3_nt: TGTGCCAGCAGTTTAATTTCCTACGAGCAGTACTTC; cdr3_aa: CASSLISYEQYF
v_call: TRBV29-1; clone_size: NA; d_call: NA; j_call: TRBJ1-1; cdr3_nt: TGCAGCGTTGAGGGGGTAAAGAACACTGAAGCTTTCTTT; cdr3_aa: CSVEGVKNTEAFF
v_call: TRBV11-2; clone_size: NA; d_call: TRBD2; j_call: TRBJ2-7; cdr3_nt: TGTGCCAGCAGCTTAGGAGGTAGCGGGAGCGAGCAGTACTTC; cdr3_aa: CASSLGGSGSEQYF
v_call: TRBV15; clone_size: few; d_call: NA; j_call: TRBJ2-7; cdr3_nt: TGTGCCACCAGCTTTACCAGCGGGCAAGACGAGCAGTACTTC; cdr3_aa: CATSFTSGQDEQYF
v_call: TRBV5-1; clone_size: NA; d_call: TRBD1; j_call: TRBJ2-1; cdr3_nt: TGCGCCAGCACCCGGGGACAGGGCACCTACAATGAGCAGTTCTTC; cdr3_aa: CASTRGQGTYNEQFF
v_call: TRBV5-1; clone_size: NA; d_call: NA; j_call: TRBJ2-3; cdr3_nt: TGCGCCAGCAGCTTGGCCCCGGCGGGGTCCGCTTCCGATACGCAGTATTTT; cdr3_aa: CASSLAPAGSASDTQYF
v_call: TRBV5-5; clone_size: NA; d_call: NA; j_call: TRBJ2-3; cdr3_nt: TGTGCCAGCAGCTTGGGGACAGCCCCACGGGGTACGCAGTATTTT; cdr3_aa: CASSLGTAPRGTQYF
v_call: TRBV4-1; clone_size: NA; d_call: NA; j_call: TRBJ2-7; cdr3_nt: TGCGCCAGCAGTCAAGGGGCCCGCAGGGGCATCTACGAGCAGTACTTC; cdr3_aa: CASSQGARRGIYEQYF
v_call: TRBV2; clone_size: NA; d_call: TRBD2; j_call: TRBJ2-2; cdr3_nt: TGTGCCAGCAGACTGCTAGCGGGAGCGCCGGGCGGGGAGCTGTTTTTT; cdr3_aa: CASRLLAGAPGGELFF
v_call: TRBV11-2; clone_size: NA; d_call: NA; j_call: TRBJ1-2; cdr3_nt: TGTGCCAGCAGCTCCCCCAGTTTTTATGGCTACACCTTC; cdr3_aa: CASSSPSFYGYTF
v_call: TRBV11-3; clone_size: NA; d_call: TRBD2; j_call: TRBJ2-1; cdr3_nt: TGTGCCAGCAGCTCCACTGGGACTAGCCTTGAGCAGTTCTTC; cdr3_aa: CASSSTGTSLEQFF
v_call: TRBV29-1; clone_size: NA; d_call: NA; j_call: TRBJ2-3; cdr3_nt: TGCAGCGTTGAGTCGGGCCAGGGCCTCGGCGATACGCAGTATTTT; cdr3_aa: CSVESGQGLGDTQYF
v_call: TRBV7-9; clone_size: NA; d_call: NA; j_call: TRBJ2-7; cdr3_nt: TGTGCCAGCAGTTCGGACAGGAGGGCCTACGAGCAGTACTTC; cdr3_aa: CASSSDRRAYEQYF
v_call: TRBV28; clone_size: NA; d_call: NA; j_call: TRBJ1-2; cdr3_nt: TGTGCCAGCAGCCCTATGGTTGGCACGGGCTACACCTTC; cdr3_aa: CASSPMVGTGYTF
v_call: TRBV27; clone_size: NA; d_call: NA; j_call: TRBJ2-5; cdr3_nt: TGTGCCAGCAGGAGTTTGGTTCGAGAGACCCAGTACTTC; cdr3_aa: CASRSLVRETQYF
v_call: TRBV5-1; clone_size: NA; d_call: TRBD1; j_call: TRBJ2-5; cdr3_nt: TGCGCCAGCAGCCCACGGGACAGTTCACAAGAGACCCAGTACTTC; cdr3_aa: CASSPRDSSQETQYF
v_call: TRBV10-3; clone_size: NA; d_call: TRBD1; j_call: TRBJ1-1; cdr3_nt: TGTGCCATCAGTGAGAGGACAGGTACTGAAGCTTTCTTT; cdr3_aa: CAISERTGTEAFF
v_call: TRBV28; clone_size: NA; d_call: NA; j_call: TRBJ2-3; cdr3_nt: TGTGCCAGCAGTGAGACCGGGAAAGGGGCAGATACGCAGTATTTT; cdr3_aa: CASSETGKGADTQYF
v_call: TRBV2; clone_size: NA; d_call: NA; j_call: TRBJ2-1; cdr3_nt: TGTGCCAGCAGTGAGGCGGGGAGGCAGTTCTTC; cdr3_aa: CASSEAGRQFF
v_call: TRBV13; clone_size: NA; d_call: NA; j_call: TRBJ2-5; cdr3_nt: TGTGCCAGCAGCCCGGGGGGCAGGGCAAGAGGGAGAGACCAAGAGACCCAGTACTTC; cdr3_aa: CASSPGGRARGRDQETQYF
v_call: TRBV5-1; clone_size: NA; d_call: NA; j_call: TRBJ1-1; cdr3_nt: TGCGCCAGCAGCTTGGGGGAGGGAGAAGCTTTCTTT; cdr3_aa: CASSLGEGEAFF
v_call: TRBV18; clone_size: NA; d_call: TRBD1; j_call: TRBJ1-1; cdr3_nt: TGTGCCAGCTCACCTCGCACAGGGGAGAACACTGAAGCTTTCTTT; cdr3_aa: CASSPRTGENTEAFF
v_call: TRBV27; clone_size: NA; d_call: NA; j_call: TRBJ1-4; cdr3_nt: TGTGCCAGCAGTTTATACGGCCGTAAAAATGAAAAACTGTTTTTT; cdr3_aa: CASSLYGRKNEKLFF
v_call: TRBV27; clone_size: NA; d_call: NA; j_call: TRBJ2-2; cdr3_nt: TGTGCCAGCAGTTTAGGTGACACCGGGGAGCTGTTTTTT; cdr3_aa: CASSLGDTGELFF
v_call: TRBV6-1; clone_size: NA; d_call: NA; j_call: TRBJ2-5; cdr3_nt: TGTGCCAGCAGTGCTGACTTTGAGGGGGAGACCCAGTACTTC; cdr3_aa: CASSADFEGETQYF
v_call: TRBV11-2; clone_size: NA; d_call: NA; j_call: TRBJ1-1; cdr3_nt: TGTGCCAGCAGCTTAGCTAGGGGGGCGAGCACTGAAGCTTTCTTT; cdr3_aa: CASSLARGASTEAFF
v_call: TRBV7-2; clone_size: few; d_call: TRBD1; j_call: TRBJ2-1; cdr3_nt: TGTGCCAGCAGTCGACAGGGATCTGGGTACAATGAGCAGTTCTTC; cdr3_aa: CASSRQGSGYNEQFF
v_call: TRBV30; clone_size: NA; d_call: NA; j_call: TRBJ2-1; cdr3_nt: TGTGCCTGGAGGAAACAGGCTATACTCTACAATGAGCAGTTCTTC; cdr3_aa: CAWRKQAILYNEQFF
v_call: TRBV27; clone_size: NA; d_call: NA; j_call: TRBJ2-3; cdr3_nt: TGTGCCAGCAGTTCCCAGGGGGCGGGAGGGACAGATACGCAGTATTTT; cdr3_aa: CASSSQGAGGTDTQYF
v_call: TRBV28; clone_size: few; d_call: NA; j_call: TRBJ1-2; cdr3_nt: TGTGCCAGCAGTTGGGCGGACTATGGCTACACCTTC; cdr3_aa: CASSWADYGYTF
v_call: TRBV7-6; clone_size: NA; d_call: NA; j_call: TRBJ2-7; cdr3_nt: TGTGCCAGCAGATCCCAGGCTAGCTCCTACGAGCAGTACTTC; cdr3_aa: CASRSQASSYEQYF
v_call: TRBV12-5; clone_size: once; d_call: TRBD2; j_call: TRBJ2-1; cdr3_nt: TGTGCTAGTGGTTTGGTAAGGGGTAGCGGGAGTGTATACAATGAGCAGTTCTTC; cdr3_aa: CASGLVRGSGSVYNEQFF
v_call: TRBV27; clone_size: few; d_call: NA; j_call: TRBJ2-7; cdr3_nt: TGTGCCAGCAGTTTGCGCGGGGGCTACTACGAGCAGTACTTC; cdr3_aa: CASSLRGGYYEQYF
v_call: TRBV13; clone_size: NA; d_call: NA; j_call: TRBJ1-4; cdr3_nt: TGTGCCAGCAGCCTAGGACGGCCGGGCAATGAAAAACTGTTTTTT; cdr3_aa: CASSLGRPGNEKLFF
v_call: TRBV10-3; clone_size: NA; d_call: NA; j_call: TRBJ1-1; cdr3_nt: TGTGCCATCAGTCCGGGACCCGGCGCAGCTTTCTTT; cdr3_aa: CAISPGPGAAFF
v_call: TRBV5-8; clone_size: NA; d_call: TRBD1; j_call: TRBJ1-2; cdr3_nt: TGTGCCAGCAGCTCGACAGGGGTTCGCTACACCTTC; cdr3_aa: CASSSTGVRYTF
v_call: TRBV18; clone_size: NA; d_call: NA; j_call: TRBJ1-2; cdr3_nt: TGTGCCAGCTCACGAATCAGGGAGGAGGGCTACACCTTC; cdr3_aa: CASSRIREEGYTF
v_call: TRBV6-1; clone_size: NA; d_call: NA; j_call: TRBJ1-5; cdr3_nt: TGTGCCAGCGAGACAGCGTTTGACCAGCCCCAGCATTTT; cdr3_aa: CASETAFDQPQHF
v_call: TRBV5-1; clone_size: NA; d_call: NA; j_call: TRBJ1-5; cdr3_nt: TGCGCCAGCAGCTTGGTGCCAGGGGAACAGCCCCAGCATTTT; cdr3_aa: CASSLVPGEQPQHF
v_call: TRBV2; clone_size: NA; d_call: TRBD2; j_call: TRBJ2-6; cdr3_nt: TGTGCCAGCAGTGCGGCCAGAGCGGGAGTCTCTGGGGCCAACGTCCTGACTTTC; cdr3_aa: CASSAARAGVSGANVLTF